Reported below is one T cell receptor beta chain. As yet, its antigen is unknown. The same CDR3 arises from other DNA sequences in this sample as well. This entry belongs to a study of cytotoxic CD8 clonotypes in ibrutinib-treated CLL. Study-wide background: Under twelve relapsed/refractory, approximately 15 treatment-naive; approximately 18 IGHV unmutated. Findings and limits, study-wide: While tracking circulating CD8+ T-cell counts, baseline clonality exceeded that of age-matched healthy donors.

Profiled with immunoSEQ multiplex PCR; TCRdb holds only in-frame clones, not every one. The sample records about 39,000 clones, approximately 71% being singletons. The V end lost 0 bases, the J end lost 3 bases, and 8 bases lay between the germline ends. CDR1 is SGHRS and CDR2 is YFSETQ in the germline V gene. The CDR3 has 14 amino acids. V usage is TRBV5-1 and J usage is TRBJ2-3; maybe TRBD1 (5 bases). Source: PBMCs, taken at disease progression, from a patient treated with ibrutinib. The TCR comes from a human donor with chronic lymphocytic leukemia. In DNA form, the CDR3 reads TGCGCCAGCAGCTTGGCCCAGGGAACAGATACGCAGTATTTT. It is translated as CASSLAQGTDTQYF.